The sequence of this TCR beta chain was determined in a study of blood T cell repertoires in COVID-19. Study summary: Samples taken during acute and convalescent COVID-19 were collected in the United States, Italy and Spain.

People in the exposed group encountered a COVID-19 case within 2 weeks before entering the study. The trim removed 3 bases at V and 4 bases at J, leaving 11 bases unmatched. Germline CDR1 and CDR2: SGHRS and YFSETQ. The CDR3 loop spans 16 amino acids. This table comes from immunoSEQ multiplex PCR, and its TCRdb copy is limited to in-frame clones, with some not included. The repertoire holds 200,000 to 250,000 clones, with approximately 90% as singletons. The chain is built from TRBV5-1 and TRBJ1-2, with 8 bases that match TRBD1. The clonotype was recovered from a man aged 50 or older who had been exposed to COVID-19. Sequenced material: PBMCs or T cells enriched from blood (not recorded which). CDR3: CASSWGGQGSTYGYTF. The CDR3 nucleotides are TGCGCCAGCAGCTGGGGAGGACAGGGCAGTACCTATGGCTACACCTTC. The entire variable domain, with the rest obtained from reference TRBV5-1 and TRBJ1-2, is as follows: KAGVTQTPRYLIKTRGQQVTLSCSPISGHRSVSWYQQTPGQGLQFLFEYFSETQRNKGNFPGRFSGRQFSNSRSEMNVSTLELGDSALYLCASSWGGQGSTYGYTFGSGTRLTVV.